This T cell receptor (beta chain) was profiled in a study of T cells in Graves' hyperthyroidism and ophthalmopathy. This clonotype was seen ten or more times. Its cognate antigen is unknown. General study results and limits: A model of 13 V-J pairs discriminated ophthalmopathy from stable hyperthyroidism. Most thyroid clonotypes expanded above 0.001 appeared in blood too.

Diagnoses were established using clinical symptoms, serum thyroxine and TRAb, thyroid ultrasound and orbital computed tomography. From RNA transcripts, TCR beta CDR3 regions were amplified. The HTBI primer set drove a first-round RT-PCR of the TCR CDR3. One entry per CDR3 protein results from TCRdb running MiXCR on the multiplex PCR reads. The sample has fewer than 900,000 distinct CDR3 sequences, 18% seen once. This CDR3 comprises 15 residues. Germline lookup yields CDR1 DFQATT and CDR2 SNEGSKA (reference sequence). Trimming removed 0 bases from V and 4 bases from J, with 15 bases in between. The sequenced sample consisted of blood. The V and J genes are TRBV20-1 and TRBJ2-5; D is uncertain. The source of this sequence is a woman aged 45-65 years with Graves' hyperthyroidism that later progressed to Graves' ophthalmopathy. This CDR3 is CSARDPTPRRETQYF. The CDR3 region has the DNA TGCAGTGCTAGAGACCCCACCCCCCGACGAGAGACCCAGTACTTC.